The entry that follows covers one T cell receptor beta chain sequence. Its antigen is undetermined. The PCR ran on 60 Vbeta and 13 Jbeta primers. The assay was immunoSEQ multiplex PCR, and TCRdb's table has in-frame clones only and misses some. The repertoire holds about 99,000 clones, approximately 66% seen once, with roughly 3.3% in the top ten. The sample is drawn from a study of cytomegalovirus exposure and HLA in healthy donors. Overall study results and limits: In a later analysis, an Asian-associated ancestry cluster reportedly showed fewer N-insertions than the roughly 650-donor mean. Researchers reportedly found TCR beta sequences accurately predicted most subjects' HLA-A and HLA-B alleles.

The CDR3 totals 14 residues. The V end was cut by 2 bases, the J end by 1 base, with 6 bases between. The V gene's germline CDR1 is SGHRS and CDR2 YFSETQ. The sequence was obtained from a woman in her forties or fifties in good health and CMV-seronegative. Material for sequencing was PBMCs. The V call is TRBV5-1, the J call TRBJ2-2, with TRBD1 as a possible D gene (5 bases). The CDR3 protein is CASSFRVNTGELFF. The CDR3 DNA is TGCGCCAGCAGCTTCAGGGTGAACACCGGGGAGCTGTTTTTT.